The 3 T cell receptor beta chains given below trace back to one sample, sequenced in a study of Ad26.COV2.S vaccination and SARS-CoV-2 variants. Treatment meaning: some 19 received Ad26.COV2.S at low or high dose, single or two shots; roughly five received placebo; per-sample allocation not given. Sampling occurred on day 63 after the first vaccine or placebo injection. Some clones are missing from TCRdb's copy, which holds only in-frame ones; the method was immunoSEQ multiplex PCR. The data contain 510,000 or so clones, roughly 89% of them singletons. Specimen: peripheral blood, collected in a trial of Ad26.COV2.S vaccine versus placebo. All receptors derive from a person aged 18-65 years who received the Ad26.COV2.S COVID-19 vaccine or a placebo.

This clone was counted once. The chain links TRBV6-1 to TRBJ1-5; the match to TRBD1 covers 7 bases. CDR1 and CDR2 (germline): MNHNS, SASEGT. Losses at the gene ends were 2 bases for V and 2 bases for J; bases not matched to a gene: 12. The CDR3 has 18 amino acids. The CDR3 protein is CASSERGGGGSGNQPQHF. CDR3 sequence (DNA): TGTGCCAGCAGTGAACGGGGAGGAGGGGGCAGCGGCAATCAGCCCCAGCATTTT.

The rearrangement uses TRBV4-1 and TRBJ2-3, with 10 bases fitting TRBD2. The CDR3 sequence is 18 residues long. With V trimmed by 4 bases and J by 2 bases, 12 bases remained unmatched. Germline CDR1 is MGHRA and CDR2 is YSYEKL. CDR3 nucleotide sequence: TGCGCCAGCAGCCGACAAATTCTAGCGGGAGTTAACACAGATACGCAGTATTTT. This codes for CASSRQILAGVNTDTQYF.

The rearrangement uses TRBV18 and TRBJ1-4, with D possibly being TRBD1 (6 bases). Trimming removed 2 bases from V and 8 bases from J, with 15 bases in between. Germline V lookup: CDR1 KGHSH, CDR2 LQKENI. The CDR3 has 15 amino acids. CDR3 loop: CASSPASGAGEKLFF. The DNA of the CDR3 is TGTGCCAGCTCACCAGCATCAGGGGCAGGGGAAAAACTGTTTTTT.